This TCR beta chain was obtained from a study of blood T cell repertoires in COVID-19. Some clones are missing from TCRdb's copy, which holds only in-frame ones; the method was immunoSEQ multiplex PCR. The repertoire holds roughly 260,000 clones, with about 89% as singletons. The CDR3 is 14 amino acids. V was trimmed by 3 bases and J by 2 bases, leaving 10 bases between them. Looked up from germline, CDR1 is MNHEY and CDR2 is SMNVEV (reference sequence). The chain joins TRBV27 to TRBJ1-2, with D unclear. The material sequenced was peripheral blood. The TCR originated in a woman between 45 and 60 years old with acute or convalescent COVID-19. The CDR3 spells CASSFLPSNYGYTF. In DNA, the CDR3 is TGTGCCAGCAGTTTCCTCCCCTCCAACTATGGCTACACCTTC.